The clone carrying this T cell receptor beta chain was seen ten or more times. Its specificity is not known. This entry is derived from a study of T cells in Graves' hyperthyroidism and ophthalmopathy. Study-wide results and caveats: Blood shared most expanded thyroid clonotypes above 0.001.

Predating any ophthalmopathy symptoms, the blood sample was taken at first hyperthyroidism diagnosis. Amplified TCR beta CDR3 regions came from RNA transcripts. With the HTBI primer set, the TCR CDR3 went through a first round of RT-PCR. TCRdb independently ran MiXCR on the multiplex PCR reads; one entry per CDR3 protein. The sample records approximately 600,000 distinct CDR3 sequences, approximately 14% being singletons. What was sequenced was blood. This TCR was recovered from a woman under 40 with Graves' hyperthyroidism that later progressed to Graves' ophthalmopathy.

This CDR3 is CASSYTSGTGEQYF. The CDR3 nucleotides are TGTGCCAGCAGTTACACTAGCGGGACTGGAGAGCAGTACTTC. The rearrangement uses TRBV2 and TRBJ2-7, with 10 bases matching TRBD2. With V trimmed by 5 bases and J by 7 bases, 8 bases remained unmatched. CDR1 and CDR2 (germline): SNHLY, FYNNEI. The CDR3 consists of 14 residues.